The entry below gives a single T cell receptor (beta chain) sequence along with its context. Its antigen is not identified. Terminally differentiated effector memory CD45RA+ cells were excluded by CCR7 positive selection of CD45RO-negative cells. Some clones are missing from TCRdb's copy, which holds only in-frame ones; the method was immunoSEQ multiplex PCR. The sample shows some 2,100,000 clones, roughly 91% of them seen only once. V was pared by 3 bases and J by 2 bases, with 8 bases between. Germline CDR1 and CDR2: MNHNY and SVGAGI (reference sequence). This CDR3 contains 13 residues. These data are taken from a study of shared clonotypes between healthy human individuals. Study-wide context: Three CD4 naive, three CD4 memory, two CD8 naive and one CD8 memory plate were used per donor.

Study-wide points: Tissues were not sampled, only blood, and their repertoires likely differ. The sharing of 4.5% to 5.5% of naive CD4 clonotypes was seen across several donors.

This rearrangement joins TRBV6-6 to TRBJ2-7; no definite D call. This TCR came from a man aged 18-30 years in good health. Some clones in this sample may be carry-over from other donors' samples. The material sequenced was naive CD8+ T cells from PBMCs. CDR3 DNA sequence: TGTGCCAGCAGTTATAGCAGGACCTACGAGCAGTACTTC. Protein product: CASSYSRTYEQYF.